Given below is one T cell receptor beta chain in context. There is no known antigen for this receptor. The sample holds no much larger clone one base away, and base qualities are not on file. PBMCs were isolated by Ficoll-Paque density gradient centrifugation. The data belong to a study of T-cell memory formation after mild COVID-19 (dated by TCRdb to the early 2020s). In terms of the full investigation: TCR sequence clusters from the two donors were found to be largely donor specific. Longitudinal TCRalpha and TCRbeta repertoire sequencing tracked T-cell clones expanding and contracting after mild COVID-19 in a couple of donors. Two young, previously healthy adult volunteers made up the cohort, one male and one female. On the study overall, not on this receptor specifically: Whether the second-wave clones peaking on day 37 were SARS-CoV-2 specific was not confirmed. Contracting CD4+ clones were found mainly in CM and EM memory subsets, while CD8+ clones were enriched in EMRA. Only a couple of mild cases were covered in the study, and larger cohorts including severe cases with pre-infection samples were considered necessary. Some responding clones were detected in pre-infection memory, which suggested that pre-existing cross-reactive memory T cells had joined the SARS-CoV-2 response. Clones that contracted from day 15 to 85 showed balanced CD4/CD8 phenotypes, whereas a second wave of clones that expanded from day 15 to 37 leaned towards CD4+.

V drops 0 bases and J drops 1 base, leaving 9 bases in between. The CDR1 and CDR2 encoded by the germline V gene are MNHEY and SVGAGI. Reading from cysteine to phenylalanine, the CDR3 counts 15 amino acids. The retained sequence is limited to the CDR3, 45 bases, with the frame set at the first base. The instrument given in TCRdb is Illumina NovaSeq 6000. cDNA libraries for TCRalpha and TCRbeta were prepared by 5'RACE using constant-segment primers, with sample barcodes and unique molecular identifiers added. Trizol reagent was used to extract RNA from every sample. Amplification of the libraries took two PCR steps, and the second step added a second sample barcode plus Illumina TruSeq adapters. Sequencing of the libraries was done on an Illumina NovaSeq, producing 2 x 150 bp paired-end reads. The study's own analysis went as follows. Reads were demultiplexed and collapsed into UMI-guided consensus sequences with migec v1.2.7. Using mixcr v2.1.11, the UMI consensuses were aligned to TRA and TRB V and J templates and assembled into clonotypes. Expanded or contracted clonotypes were those called significant by both edgeR and NoisET, with noise models trained on biological replicates. For edgeR calls, the thresholds were a false discovery rate-adjusted p below 0.01 and a log2 fold-change of 1. As an exploratory analysis of dynamics, max-normalized trajectories of the 1000 most abundant clonotypes were examined with PCA combined with hierarchical clustering. Each responding clone was given a CD4 or CD8 phenotype based on the CD4+ and CD8+ repertoires, which had been sequenced separately. TCRdb cleaned the public reads at Q25 with fastp, built clones with MiXCR and kept in-frame beta chains. Each CDR3 protein gets just one entry, which takes the most common genes and DNA from the rows behind it. In this record, the V and J calls reflect TCRdb's handling and not the investigators' own analysis. The sample includes about 350,000 distinct CDR3 sequences, with roughly an eighth observed a single time. The biggest ten clones account for 22% of the sample.

Sequenced: PBMCs or a T cell subset sorted from them (not recorded which). This clonotype was obtained from a man aged 18 to 30 who had mild COVID-19 (a few samples of this study predate the infection). The sample titles of this study are shuffled in the database, so cell type and time point are left out; the donor was told from shared clones. The sequence links TRBV6-5 to TRBJ1-1; a tentative D match to TRBD1 spans 5 bases. The sequenced DNA is TGTGCCAGCAGTTACTCGACGGGGCAGAACACTGAAGCTTTCTTT. Translated, this is CASSYSTGQNTEAFF.